This T cell receptor beta chain was recorded in a study of blood T cell repertoires in COVID-19. Study context: Samples taken during acute and convalescent COVID-19 were collected in the United States, Italy and Spain. From T cells, B-cell-depleted T cells, or PBMCs came the material, which was cDNA or gDNA.

V shed 1 base, J shed 8 bases, and the junction held 14 bases outside the gene matches. CDR1 and CDR2 (germline): SGHVS, FQNEAQ. The CDR3 covers 18 residues. TCRdb's table, derived via immunoSEQ multiplex PCR, lists solely in-frame clones and lacks some. The repertoire holds some 100,000 clones, with roughly nine tenths as singletons. Sequenced: peripheral blood. This receptor was obtained from a human donor with active COVID-19. The donor label of this sample is uncertain. The rearrangement joins TRBV7-8 to TRBJ2-3, with 11 bases lining up with TRBD2. CDR3 protein: CASSLGLRSSGGPGTQYF. The CDR3 nucleotides read TGTGCCAGCAGCTTAGGTCTCCGATCTAGCGGGGGGCCAGGTACGCAGTATTTT.